This TCR beta chain was sequenced in a study of blood T cell repertoires in COVID-19. The length of the CDR3 is 18 residues. Trimming took 4 bases from V and 0 from J, leaving 19 bases between them. Germline CDR1 reads LNHDA; CDR2 reads SQIVND (reference sequence). Original data processing: Using reference gene primer amplification, nucleated cell counts were estimated. TCRdb's table, derived via immunoSEQ multiplex PCR, lists solely in-frame clones and lacks some. The DNA gave D and trimming, while V, J and clone size come from that table. The repertoire has 210,000 or so clones, 85% of them found once; the top ten carry around 5.5%.

This chain connects TRBV19 to TRBJ1-3; D unclear. The clonotype was recovered from a man aged 50-60 years with COVID-19, enrolled during active disease. The specimen sequenced was peripheral blood. In DNA, the CDR3 is TGTGCCAGTAGTACTCAATACCCCGGCGGACTCTCTGGAAACACCATATATTTT. Translated: CASSTQYPGGLSGNTIYF.